This T cell receptor (beta chain) emerged from a study of blood T cell repertoires in COVID-19. In the study overall: COVID-19 samples from acute and convalescent phases originated in the United States, Italy and Spain. The cDNA or gDNA used as material had been derived from T cells, B-cell-depleted T cells, or PBMCs.

The CDR3 loop spans 13 amino acids. Germline values: CDR1 MNHEY, CDR2 SMNVEV (reference sequence). V was cut by 3 bases and J by 6 bases, with 12 bases left in between. Authors' analysis steps: Estimates of nucleated cell counts were drawn from the amplification of reference gene primers. The data were produced by immunoSEQ multiplex PCR, yet TCRdb's version contains in-frame clones alone and is incomplete. The V and J calls and clone size come from that table; D and trimming were worked out from the DNA. This sample has 55,000 to 80,000 clones, with around 85% found just once. The sample comprised peripheral blood. The sequence came from a man between 65 and 79 years old with acute or convalescent COVID-19. The rearrangement uses TRBV27 and TRBJ2-7, with D perhaps TRBD1 (6 bases). CDR3 residues: CASSFGTHVEQYF. CDR3 bases: TGTGCCAGCAGTTTTGGGACACATGTCGAGCAGTACTTC.